This T cell receptor (beta chain) was identified in a study of control samples from healthy donors and cancer patients. CDR1 is SGHAT, CDR2 FQDESV, per germline (reference sequence). The V and J ends lost 5 bases and 6 bases respectively, with 13 bases between them. The CDR3 loop spans 14 amino acids. Generated by immunoSEQ multiplex PCR, the TCRdb table keeps only in-frame clones and is missing some. This table holds around 100,000 clones, roughly 90% found once. The origin of this receptor is a man between 60 and 70 years old with lung cancer. The chain uses TRBV11-1 and TRBJ2-2; D remains ambiguous. The specimen was PBMCs. CDR3 DNA sequence: TGTGCCAGCAGCGCCAGGACCGTCGCCGGGGAGCTGTTTTTT. Its translation is CASSARTVAGELFF.